In its sample, the clone carrying this T cell receptor (beta chain) was seen many times. Its antigen is currently unknown. This specimen belongs to a study of identical twins. Findings and limits, study-wide: Findings depended on cross-sectional statistics rather than tracking the same donors.

With 4 bases removed from V and 2 bases from J, the gap between germline ends came to 12 bases. The CDR3 extends over 14 amino acids. Germline V gene lookup returns CDR1 MDHEN and CDR2 SYDVKM. The authors used template switching to add a universal primer site and gave cDNA unique molecular identifiers. MiXCR, applied by TCRdb to the 5' RACE reads, yields one record per CDR3 protein. The sample consists of 120,000 to 150,000 distinct CDR3 sequences, under 4.5% of them appearing once. The V and J genes are TRBV28 and TRBJ2-7; D ambiguous. The TCR originated in a man between 18 and 35 years old in good health. Sequencing was performed on memory T cells sorted from blood. The DNA for the CDR3 is TGTGCCAGCAGTTCCGGACCCTCCCCCTACGAGCAGTACTTC. This sequence encodes CASSSGPSPYEQYF.